Each of the 9 T cell receptor beta chains below was sequenced from the same sample in a study of blood T cell repertoires in COVID-19. Here immunoSEQ multiplex PCR was the method, and the copy in TCRdb shows in-frame clones only, minus some. The sample comprises tens of thousands of clones, 75% to 85% of which are singletons, and under 5.5% rests with the top ten. Sequenced sample: peripheral blood. These receptors originate from a man older than 75 with COVID-19, enrolled during active disease.

The genes are TRBV7-2 and TRBJ2-4, with 11 bases matching TRBD2. Germline assignment: CDR1 SGHTA and CDR2 FQGNSA. V trimming: 5 bases; J trimming: 7 bases; junction bases outside the gene matches: 10. This CDR3 is 16 amino acids long. CDR3: CASSDPGLAGVNIQYF. CDR3 DNA: TGTGCCAGCAGCGACCCTGGACTAGCGGGTGTGAACATTCAGTACTTC.

The chain recombines TRBV7-2 with TRBJ1-2; 10 positions agree with TRBD1. Germline V gene data show CDR1 as SGHTA and CDR2 as FQGNSA. CDR3 length: 14 amino acids. Germline trimming cut 5 bases from V and 5 bases from J; bases unmatched to any gene: 5. This CDR3 is CASSPDRGLYGYTF. The CDR3 region has the DNA TGTGCCAGCAGCCCCGACAGGGGGCTATATGGCTACACCTTC. Using reference TRBV7-2 and TRBJ1-2 for the parts outside the CDR3, the full variable domain is GAGVSQSPSNKVTEKGKDVELRCDPISGHTALYWYRQSLGQGLEFLIYFQGNSAPDKSGLPSDRFSAERTGGSVSTLTIQRTQQEDSAVYLCASSPDRGLYGYTFGSGTRLTVV.

This chain connects TRBV29-1 to TRBJ2-5; D is perhaps TRBD2 (5 bases). V lost 3 bases, J lost 5 bases, and 10 bases lay in between. The CDR3 consists of 12 residues. The germline CDR1 and CDR2 sequences are SQVTM and ANQGSEA. In DNA form, the CDR3 reads TGCAGCGTTGACCGGGGAGTGGAGACCCAGTACTTC. Protein sequence: CSVDRGVETQYF.

The genes are TRBV6-6 and TRBJ1-1, with D perhaps matching TRBD1 (5 bases). Trimming cost V 8 bases and J 4 bases, with 17 bases left between them. The CDR3 is 14 residues long. The V gene's germline CDR1 is MNHNY and CDR2 SVGAGI (reference sequence). Here the CDR3 reads CASLWTQGGTEAFF. The CDR3 DNA reads TGTGCCAGCCTGTGGACTCAGGGAGGCACTGAAGCTTTCTTT.

V usage is TRBV6-5 and J usage is TRBJ1-2, with TRBD1 identical over 10 bases. Germline CDR1 MNHEY, CDR2 SVGAGI. The CDR3 contains 15 residues. After removal of 6 bases from V and 2 bases from J, the junction contained 6 bases not matched to a gene. The CDR3 DNA sequence: TGTGCCAGCAGGAACCGGGACAGGGGAAACTATGGCTACACCTTC. Encoded protein: CASRNRDRGNYGYTF.

This sequence joins TRBV5-6 and TRBJ2-1, with 14 nucleotides matching TRBD2. The CDR3 runs to 18 residues. The V segment lost 4 bases and the J segment 6 bases; nucleotides outside the gene matches: 12. From germline, CDR1 is SGHDT and CDR2 YYEEEE. Here the CDR3 DNA reads TGTGCCAGCAGCGGCTCCGGGACTAGCGGGAGAAGAAGCAATGAGCAGTTCTTC. This codes for CASSGSGTSGRRSNEQFF.

The V gene is TRBV6-6, the J gene TRBJ2-3; 10 positions agree with TRBD1. The CDR3 extends over 14 amino acids. The V gene end was trimmed by 5 bases and the J gene end by 5 bases; junction bases not matched to a gene: 4. CDR1 is MNHNY, CDR2 SVGAGI, per germline (reference sequence). The CDR3 reads CASSGDRGGDTQYF. For the CDR3, the DNA is TGTGCCAGCAGTGGGGACAGGGGAGGAGATACGCAGTATTTT.

This clone has a handful of counts. The V gene is TRBV19, the J gene TRBJ1-6; 10 bases map to TRBD1. This CDR3 has 14 amino acids. Trimming at V came to 4 bases and at J to 9 bases, leaving 3 bases not matched to a gene. CDR1 and CDR2 (germline): LNHDA, SQIVND (reference sequence). The CDR3 DNA is TGTGCCAGTAGTACCCGGACAGGGGGTTCACCCCTCCACTTT. Translating gives CASSTRTGGSPLHF.

This chain joins TRBV7-9 and TRBJ2-5, with D perhaps TRBD1 (6 bases). Germline V gene data show CDR1 as SEHNR and CDR2 as FQNEAQ (reference sequence). Trimming left V 2 bases short and J 5 bases short, with 15 bases between. The CDR3 has 15 residues. The CDR3 region has the DNA TGTGCCAGCAGCTTAATGGATACAGGGTGGGAGACCCAGTACTTC. Encoded protein: CASSLMDTGWETQYF.